The rows below give T cell receptor beta chains drawn from one sample of a study of T cells in Graves' hyperthyroidism and ophthalmopathy. TCRdb redid the calling of the multiplex PCR reads with MiXCR, one entry per CDR3 protein. Of a few hundred thousand distinct CDR3 sequences listed, approximately 14% are singletons. The specimen sequenced was blood. These receptors were taken from a woman aged 25 to 45 with Graves' hyperthyroidism. Each CDR3 is given with its conserved first and last residue. D genes are given only for firm matches. Expanded clones are given a class, and other clones once, few, many or no size at all.

d_call j_call v_call clone_size cdr3_length cdr3_aa cdr3_nt
. TRBJ1-4 TRBV4-1 . 19 CASSQFGASLRYANEKLFF TGCGCCAGCAGCCAATTTGGGGCCTCGCTACGGTACGCTAATGAAAAACTGTTTTTT
TRBD1 TRBJ2-7 TRBV3-1 . 15 CASSLLRDRTGEQYF TGTGCCAGCAGCCTTCTCCGGGACAGGACGGGCGAGCAGTACTTC
. TRBJ2-5 TRBV6-2/TRBV6-3 many 14 CASSSPSNQETQYF TGTGCCAGCAGTTCCCCCAGTAACCAAGAGACCCAGTACTTC
. TRBJ1-2 TRBV20-1 few 12 CSASRDVYGYTF TGCAGTGCTAGCCGGGACGTCTATGGCTACACCTTC
. TRBJ1-2 TRBV18 many 14 CASSPGLEGEGYTF TGTGCCAGCTCACCGGGCCTCGAGGGGGAAGGCTACACCTTC
. TRBJ1-5 TRBV5-6 many 15 CASSLGGLGNQPQHF TGTGCCAGCAGCCTAGGGGGTTTGGGCAATCAGCCCCAGCATTTT
. TRBJ1-2 TRBV3-1 many 17 CASSQDSGGTTNYGYTF TGTGCCAGCAGCCAAGACTCGGGCGGGACCACTAACTATGGCTACACCTTC
. TRBJ2-3 TRBV6-1 . 15 CASSHTGEAVDTQYF TGTGCCAGCAGTCACACGGGAGAAGCGGTAGATACGCAGTATTTT
. TRBJ2-7 TRBV7-2 many 15 CASSLATAPLYEQYF TGTGCCAGCAGCTTAGCGACGGCCCCCCTCTACGAGCAGTACTTC
. TRBJ1-1 TRBV12-3/TRBV12-4 many 16 CASSLWEVRLNTEAFF TGTGCCAGCAGCCTATGGGAGGTCCGTCTGAACACTGAAGCTTTCTTT
. TRBJ2-1 TRBV20-1 many 13 CSARDKENNEQFF TGCAGTGCTAGAGACAAAGAAAACAATGAGCAGTTCTTC
TRBD2 TRBJ2-3 TRBV9 few 16 CASSVTAGGAADTQYF TGTGCCAGCAGCGTTACGGCGGGGGGCGCCGCGGATACGCAGTATTTT
. TRBJ2-3 TRBV6-2/TRBV6-3 many 17 CASSSRGGGVSTDTQYF TGTGCCAGCAGTTCCCGTGGCGGTGGGGTGAGCACAGATACGCAGTATTTT
TRBD1 TRBJ2-7 TRBV7-2 many 15 CASSPTGLPIYEQYF TGTGCCAGCAGCCCGACAGGGTTACCGATCTACGAGCAGTACTTC